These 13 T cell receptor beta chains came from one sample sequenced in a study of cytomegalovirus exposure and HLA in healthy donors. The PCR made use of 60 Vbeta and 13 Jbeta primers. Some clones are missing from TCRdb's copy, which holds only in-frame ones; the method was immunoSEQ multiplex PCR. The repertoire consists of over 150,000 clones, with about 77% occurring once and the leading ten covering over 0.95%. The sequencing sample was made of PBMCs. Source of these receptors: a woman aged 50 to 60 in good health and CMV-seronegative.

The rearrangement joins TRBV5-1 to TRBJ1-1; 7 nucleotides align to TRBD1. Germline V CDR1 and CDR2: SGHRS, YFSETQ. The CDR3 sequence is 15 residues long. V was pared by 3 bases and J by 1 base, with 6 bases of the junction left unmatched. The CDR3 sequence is CASSWADRQNTEAFF. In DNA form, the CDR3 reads TGCGCCAGCAGCTGGGCGGACAGGCAGAACACTGAAGCTTTCTTT. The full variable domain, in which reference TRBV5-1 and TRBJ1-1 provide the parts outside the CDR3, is KAGVTQTPRYLIKTRGQQVTLSCSPISGHRSVSWYQQTPGQGLQFLFEYFSETQRNKGNFPGRFSGRQFSNSRSEMNVSTLELGDSALYLCASSWADRQNTEAFFGQGTRLTVV.

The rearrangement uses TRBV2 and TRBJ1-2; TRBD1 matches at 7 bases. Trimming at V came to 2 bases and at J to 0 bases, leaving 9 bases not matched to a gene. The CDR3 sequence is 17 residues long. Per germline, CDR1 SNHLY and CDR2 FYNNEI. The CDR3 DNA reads TGTGCCAGCAGTGAACAGGGGGACGGTTCCTCTAACTATGGCTACACCTTC. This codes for CASSEQGDGSSNYGYTF.

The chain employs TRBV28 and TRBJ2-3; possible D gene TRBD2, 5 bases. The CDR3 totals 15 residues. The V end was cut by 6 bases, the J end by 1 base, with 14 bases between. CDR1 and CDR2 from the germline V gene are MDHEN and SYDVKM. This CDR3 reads CASRGGEPGTDTQYF. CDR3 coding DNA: TGTGCCAGCAGAGGAGGCGAGCCCGGCACAGATACGCAGTATTTT.

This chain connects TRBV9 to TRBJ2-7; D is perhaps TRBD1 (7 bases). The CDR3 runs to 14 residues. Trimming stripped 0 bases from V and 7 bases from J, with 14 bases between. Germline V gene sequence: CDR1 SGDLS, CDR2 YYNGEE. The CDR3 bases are TGTGCCAGCAGCGTAGGGAGGGGGCTAGGAGAGCAGTACTTC. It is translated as CASSVGRGLGEQYF.

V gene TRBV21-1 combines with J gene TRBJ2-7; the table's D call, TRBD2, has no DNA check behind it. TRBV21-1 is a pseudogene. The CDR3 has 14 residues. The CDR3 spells CASSKSLRDHEQYF. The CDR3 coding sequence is TGTGCCAGCAGCAAATCGTTGCGGGACCACGAGCAGTACTTC.

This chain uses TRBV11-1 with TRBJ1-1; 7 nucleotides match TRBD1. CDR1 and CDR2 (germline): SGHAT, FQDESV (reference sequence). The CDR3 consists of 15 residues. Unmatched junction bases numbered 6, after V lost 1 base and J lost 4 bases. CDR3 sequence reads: CASSLGVTGVTEAFF. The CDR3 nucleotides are TGTGCCAGCAGCTTAGGGGTTACAGGGGTCACTGAAGCTTTCTTT. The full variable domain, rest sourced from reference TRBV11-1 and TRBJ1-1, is EAEVAQSPRYKITEKSQAVAFWCDPISGHATLYWYRQILGQGPELLVQFQDESVVDDSQLPKDRFSAERLKGVDSTLKIQPAELGDSAMYLCASSLGVTGVTEAFFGQGTRLTVV.

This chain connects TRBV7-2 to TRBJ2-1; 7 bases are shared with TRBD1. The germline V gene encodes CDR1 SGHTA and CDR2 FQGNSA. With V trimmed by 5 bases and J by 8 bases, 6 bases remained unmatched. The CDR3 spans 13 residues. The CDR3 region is CASSRGRRDEQFF. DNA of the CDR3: TGTGCCAGCAGCAGGGGGCGCAGGGATGAGCAGTTCTTC.

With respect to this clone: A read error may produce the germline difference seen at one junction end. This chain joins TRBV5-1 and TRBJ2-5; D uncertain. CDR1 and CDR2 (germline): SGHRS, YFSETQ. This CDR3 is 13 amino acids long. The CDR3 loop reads CASSPSAQEAQYF. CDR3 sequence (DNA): TGCGCCAGCAGCCCGTCCGCCCAAGAGGCCCAGTACTTC.

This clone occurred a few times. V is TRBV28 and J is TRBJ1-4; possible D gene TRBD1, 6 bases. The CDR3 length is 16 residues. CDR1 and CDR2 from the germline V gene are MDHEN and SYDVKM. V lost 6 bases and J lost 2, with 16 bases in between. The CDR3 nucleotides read TGTGCCAGCAGCACAGGGTCGGGGCTTACTAATGAAAAACTGTTTTTT. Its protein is CASSTGSGLTNEKLFF.

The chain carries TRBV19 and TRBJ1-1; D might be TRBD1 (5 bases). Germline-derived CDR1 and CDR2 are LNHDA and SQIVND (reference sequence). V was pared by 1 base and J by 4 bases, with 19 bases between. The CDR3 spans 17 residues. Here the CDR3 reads CASSIVSLGRGGTEAFF. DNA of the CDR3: TGTGCCAGTAGTATAGTCAGCCTGGGCCGGGGGGGCACTGAAGCTTTCTTT.

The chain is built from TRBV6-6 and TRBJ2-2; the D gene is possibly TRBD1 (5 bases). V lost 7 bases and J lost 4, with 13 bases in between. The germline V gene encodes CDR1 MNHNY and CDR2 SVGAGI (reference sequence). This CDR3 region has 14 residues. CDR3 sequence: CASTSHDSTGELFF. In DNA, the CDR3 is TGTGCCAGCACAAGCCATGACAGCACCGGGGAGCTGTTTTTT.

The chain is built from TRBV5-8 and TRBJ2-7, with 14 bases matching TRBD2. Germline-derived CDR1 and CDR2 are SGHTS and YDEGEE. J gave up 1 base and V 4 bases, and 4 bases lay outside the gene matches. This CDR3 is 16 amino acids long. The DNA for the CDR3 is TGTGCCAGCAGCCTAGGACTAGCGGGGGGATCCTACGAGCAGTACTTC. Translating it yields CASSLGLAGGSYEQYF.

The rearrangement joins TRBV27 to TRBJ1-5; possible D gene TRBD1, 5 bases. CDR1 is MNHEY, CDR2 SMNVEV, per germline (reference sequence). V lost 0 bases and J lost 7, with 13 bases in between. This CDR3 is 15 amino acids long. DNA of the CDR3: TGTGCCAGCAGTTTATCGCAGGGTTTGGTCCAGCCCCAGCATTTT. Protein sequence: CASSLSQGLVQPQHF.